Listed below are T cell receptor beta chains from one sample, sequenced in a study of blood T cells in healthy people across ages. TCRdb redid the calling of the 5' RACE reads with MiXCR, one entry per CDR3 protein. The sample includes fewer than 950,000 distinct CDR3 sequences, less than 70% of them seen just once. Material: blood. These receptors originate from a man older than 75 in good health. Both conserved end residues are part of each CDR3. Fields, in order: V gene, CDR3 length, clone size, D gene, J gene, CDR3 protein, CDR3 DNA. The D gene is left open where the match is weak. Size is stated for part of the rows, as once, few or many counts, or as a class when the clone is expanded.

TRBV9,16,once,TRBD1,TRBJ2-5,CASSLTGGTGGNEQYF,TGTGCCAGCAGCCTCACTGGTGGGACAGGGGGTAATGAGCAGTACTTC
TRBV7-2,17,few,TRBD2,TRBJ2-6,CASSLTSGRGGANVLTF,TGTGCCAGCAGCTTGACTAGCGGAAGGGGTGGGGCCAACGTCCTGACTTTC
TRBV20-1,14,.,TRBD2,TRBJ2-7,CSATSGAETYEQYF,TGCAGTGCTACCAGCGGGGCGGAAACCTACGAGCAGTACTTC
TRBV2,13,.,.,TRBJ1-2,CVSSGGQGSGYTF,TGTGTCAGCAGCGGGGGGCAGGGAAGCGGCTACACCTTC
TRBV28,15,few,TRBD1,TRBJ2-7,CASRPYRGRSYEQYF,TGTGCCAGCAGGCCTTACAGGGGACGATCCTACGAGCAGTACTTC
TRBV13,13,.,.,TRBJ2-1,CAVLGETRNEQFF,TGTGCAGTGCTAGGGGAGACAAGGAATGAGCAGTTCTTC
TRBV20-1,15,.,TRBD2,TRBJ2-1,CSARDAGGRYGEQFF,TGCAGTGCTAGAGACGCGGGAGGGAGGTACGGTGAGCAGTTCTTC
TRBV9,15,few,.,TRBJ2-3,CASSVGPTPSSLQYF,TGTGCCAGCAGCGTAGGCCCAACTCCGTCGAGTTTGCAGTATTTT
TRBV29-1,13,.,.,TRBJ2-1,CIVGGNKYDEQFF,TGCATAGTAGGCGGGAACAAGTACGATGAGCAGTTCTTC
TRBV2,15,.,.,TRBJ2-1,CASSDSGRRNNEQFF,TGTGCCAGCAGTGATTCCGGACGACGTAATAATGAGCAGTTCTTC
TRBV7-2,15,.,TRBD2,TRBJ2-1,CASSLVLGAGGEQFF,TGTGCCAGCAGCTTAGTACTAGGGGCGGGAGGTGAGCAGTTCTTC
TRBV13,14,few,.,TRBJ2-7,CASSFGLERNEQYF,TGTGCCAGCAGCTTCGGACTGGAGAGGAACGAGCAGTACTTC
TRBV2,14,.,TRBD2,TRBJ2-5,CASSEGLAGMVGYF,TGTGCCAGCAGTGAAGGACTAGCGGGGATGGTGGGGTACTTC
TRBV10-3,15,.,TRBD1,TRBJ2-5,CAIRGGQGYQETQYF,TGTGCCATCAGGGGGGGACAGGGGTACCAAGAGACCCAGTACTTC
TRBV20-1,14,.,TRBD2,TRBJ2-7,CSAYGTSGTYEQYF,TGCAGTGCCTACGGGACTAGCGGGACCTACGAGCAGTACTTC
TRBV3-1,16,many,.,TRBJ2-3,CASSQNTSPGTDTQYF,TGTGCCAGCAGCCAAAATACTAGCCCGGGCACAGATACGCAGTATTTT
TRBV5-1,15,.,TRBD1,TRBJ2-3,CASSLTGTVHRCAYF,TGCGCCAGCAGCTTAACCGGGACAGTGCACAGATGCGCGTATTTT
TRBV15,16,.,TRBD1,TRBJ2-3,CATSRVGRGQADTQYF,TGTGCCACCAGCAGAGTGGGCAGGGGGCAGGCAGATACGCAGTATTTT
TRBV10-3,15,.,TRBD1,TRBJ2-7,CAISQTGTGNDEQYF,TGTGCCATCAGCCAGACCGGGACAGGGAACGACGAGCAGTACTTC
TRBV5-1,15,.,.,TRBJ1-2,CASSSNRRGRGGYTF,TGCGCCAGCAGCTCGAATCGTCGGGGGCGTGGTGGCTACACCTTC
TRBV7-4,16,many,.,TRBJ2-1,CASSLGAASSYNEQFF,TGTGCCAGCAGCTTAGGAGCTGCAAGCTCCTACAATGAGCAGTTCTTC
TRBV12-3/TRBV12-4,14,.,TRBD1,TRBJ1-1,CASTGQGMNTEAFF,TGTGCCAGTACGGGACAGGGCATGAACACTGAAGCTTTCTTT
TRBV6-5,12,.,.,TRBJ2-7,CASSSPGRQQYF,TGTGCCAGCAGTTCTCCGGGCCGACAGCAGTACTTC
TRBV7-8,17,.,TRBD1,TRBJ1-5,CASSLNRGTASNQPQHF,TGTGCCAGCAGCTTAAACCGGGGGACAGCTAGCAATCAGCCCCAGCATTTT
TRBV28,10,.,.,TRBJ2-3,CATLSDTQYF,TGTGCCACCCTGAGCGATACGCAGTATTTT
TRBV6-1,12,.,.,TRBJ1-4,CASSVSGEKLFF,TGTGCCAGCAGCGTCAGTGGTGAAAAACTGTTTTTT
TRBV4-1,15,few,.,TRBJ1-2,CASSQEEGTSYGYTF,TGCGCCAGCAGCCAAGAGGAGGGAACTTCTTATGGCTACACCTTC
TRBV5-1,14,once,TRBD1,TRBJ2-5,CASSGGQGFETQYF,TGCGCCAGCAGCGGGGGACAGGGGTTTGAGACCCAGTACTTC
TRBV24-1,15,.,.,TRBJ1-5,CATSGPGPSNQPQHF,TGTGCCACCAGTGGCCCGGGACCAAGCAATCAGCCCCAGCATTTT
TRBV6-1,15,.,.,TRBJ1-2,CASSEGEEGYYGYTF,TGTGCCAGCAGTGAAGGGGAGGAGGGGTACTATGGCTACACCTTC
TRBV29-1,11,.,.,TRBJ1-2,CSVGTNYGYTF,TGCAGCGTTGGCACCAATTATGGCTACACCTTC
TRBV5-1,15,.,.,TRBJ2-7,CANSFWGERSYEQYF,TGCGCCAACAGCTTCTGGGGGGAGCGCAGCTACGAGCAGTACTTC
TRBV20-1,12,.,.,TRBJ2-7,CSATEVTDEQYF,TGCAGTGCCACCGAGGTAACGGACGAGCAGTACTTC
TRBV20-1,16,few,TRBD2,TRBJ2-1,CSARDPASGRYNEQFF,TGCAGTGCTAGAGATCCCGCTAGCGGGAGGTACAATGAGCAGTTCTTC
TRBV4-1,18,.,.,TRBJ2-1,CASTNMGFSVVSYNEQFF,TGCGCCAGCACGAACATGGGTTTTAGCGTCGTTTCCTACAATGAGCAGTTCTTC
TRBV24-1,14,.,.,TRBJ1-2,CATSDSPGVVGYTF,TGTGCCACCAGTGATAGTCCAGGGGTGGTGGGCTACACCTTC
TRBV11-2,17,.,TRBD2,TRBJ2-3,CASSPQAGGEWHRYAYF,TGTGCCAGCAGCCCTCAAGCTGGGGGGGAGTGGCACAGATACGCGTATTTT
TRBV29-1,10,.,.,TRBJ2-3,CSVDGATQYF,TGCAGCGTAGACGGGGCCACGCAGTATTTT
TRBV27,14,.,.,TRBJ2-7,CASRNSDLSYEQYF,TGTGCCAGCAGAAATAGCGACCTCTCCTACGAGCAGTACTTC
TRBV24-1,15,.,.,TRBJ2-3,CATSRALGPTDTQYF,TGTGCCACCTCTAGGGCTTTGGGACCCACAGATACGCAGTATTTT
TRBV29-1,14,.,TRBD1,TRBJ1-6,CSARTGDYNSPLHF,TGCAGCGCTCGGACAGGGGACTATAATTCACCCCTCCACTTT
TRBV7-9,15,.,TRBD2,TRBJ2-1,CASSPGLAGLDEQFF,TGTGCCAGCAGCCCGGGACTAGCGGGCCTCGATGAGCAGTTCTTC
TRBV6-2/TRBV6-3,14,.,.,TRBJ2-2,CASRKGPAPGELFF,TGTGCCAGCAGGAAAGGGCCAGCCCCCGGGGAGCTGTTTTTT
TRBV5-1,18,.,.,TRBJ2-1,CASSLGRARMLALNEQFF,TGCGCCAGCAGCTTGGGCCGGGCGAGGATGTTGGCGTTGAATGAGCAGTTCTTC
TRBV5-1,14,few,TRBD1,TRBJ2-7,CASSGTGRSYEQYF,TGCGCCAGCAGCGGGACAGGGAGATCCTACGAGCAGTACTTC
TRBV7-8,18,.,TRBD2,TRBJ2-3,CASSLVRGTSVSTGTQYF,TGTGCCAGCAGCTTAGTGAGGGGGACTAGCGTTTCCACAGGTACGCAGTATTTT
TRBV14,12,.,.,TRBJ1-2,CASSQSVYGYTF,TGTGCCAGCAGCCAGAGCGTCTATGGCTACACCTTC
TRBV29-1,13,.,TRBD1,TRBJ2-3,CSVWTGSTDTQYF,TGCAGCGTTTGGACAGGGAGCACAGATACGCAGTATTTT
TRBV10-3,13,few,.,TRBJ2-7,CAISPPTSYEQYF,TGTGCCATCAGTCCTCCGACTTCCTACGAGCAGTACTTC
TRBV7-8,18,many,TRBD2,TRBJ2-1,CASSGQFPGLAGIHEQFF,TGTGCCAGCAGCGGACAGTTCCCGGGACTAGCGGGTATCCATGAGCAGTTCTTC
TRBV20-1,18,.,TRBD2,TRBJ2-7,CSARQTSGRDSNAYEQYF,TGCAGTGCTAGGCAAACTAGCGGGAGGGATTCGAATGCGTACGAGCAGTACTTC
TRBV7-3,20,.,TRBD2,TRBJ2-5,CASSFNVLTPSGGGKGEQYF,TGTGCCAGCAGCTTTAACGTCCTCACCCCTAGCGGGGGAGGTAAAGGTGAGCAGTACTTC
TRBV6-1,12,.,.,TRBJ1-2,CASSEVGEGYTF,TGTGCCAGCAGTGAAGTTGGAGAGGGCTACACCTTC